This is a list of T cell receptor beta chains from one sample in a study of cytomegalovirus exposure and HLA in healthy donors. TCRdb's copy holds only in-frame clones and misses some; the assay was immunoSEQ multiplex PCR. The top ten clones hold around 6.7% of a sample with around 180,000 clones, 84% of them seen once. Sequencing input: PBMCs. These receptors were collected from a man aged 18-30 years in good health and CMV-seropositive. The CDR3 runs from the conserved cysteine through the conserved F or W. The order of the fields is J gene, clone size, V gene, D gene, CDR3 protein, CDR3 DNA. The D gene is left open where the match is weak. Clone size is shown for a subset of rows, as once, few, many or a class of expanded clone.

TRBJ1-1,-,TRBV5-6,-,CASSSLAAGNTEAFF,TGTGCCAGCAGCTCACTCGCCGCGGGGAACACTGAAGCTTTCTTT
TRBJ2-1,-,TRBV14,TRBD1,CASSSRDRGLYNEQFF,TGTGCCAGCAGCTCAAGGGACAGGGGGCTCTACAATGAGCAGTTCTTC
TRBJ1-2,few,TRBV29-1,TRBD1,CSGQDRGYGYTF,TGCAGCGGCCAGGACAGGGGCTATGGCTACACCTTC
TRBJ2-7,-,TRBV28,-,CASSFGGRYEQYF,TGTGCCAGCAGTTTCGGCGGCCGCTACGAGCAGTACTTC
TRBJ2-7,-,TRBV6-6,TRBD2,CASGRGGSPDEQYF,TGTGCCAGCGGGCGGGGGGGGAGTCCTGACGAGCAGTACTTC
TRBJ1-1,-,TRBV7-8,TRBD1,CASSLGPSRTGMNTEAFF,TGTGCCAGCAGCCTCGGCCCTTCCCGGACAGGGATGAACACTGAAGCTTTCTTT
TRBJ1-5,-,TRBV4-2,-,CASSQDHSGNQPQHF,TGTGCCAGCAGCCAAGACCACTCGGGCAATCAGCCCCAGCATTTT
TRBJ2-5,-,TRBV5-1,TRBD1,CASSSQGLQETQYF,TGCGCCAGCAGCTCACAGGGGCTCCAAGAGACCCAGTACTTC
TRBJ2-7,-,TRBV7-2,-,CASSWRPGLYEQYF,TGTGCCAGCAGCTGGCGGCCAGGGCTTTACGAGCAGTACTTC
TRBJ2-5,-,TRBV5-6,-,CASRRDSQETQYF,TGTGCCAGCAGAAGGGACTCACAAGAGACCCAGTACTTC
TRBJ1-2,-,TRBV6-5,-,CASRDRDTEGYTF,TGTGCCAGCAGGGACCGGGACACCGAAGGCTACACCTTC
TRBJ1-5,once,TRBV29-1,-,CSWGQGVDQPQHF,TGCAGCTGGGGGCAGGGAGTAGATCAGCCCCAGCATTTT
TRBJ1-3,-,TRBV20-1,-,CSALQGRTIYF,TGCAGTGCCTTACAGGGAAGGACCATATATTTT
TRBJ2-3,-,TRBV30,-,CAWRAGQTSTDTQYF,TGTGCCTGGAGAGCCGGACAAACTAGCACAGATACGCAGTATTTT
TRBJ2-3,-,TRBV6-5,-,CASSYSSTGRWDTQYF,TGTGCCAGCAGTTACTCTAGTACGGGTCGTTGGGATACGCAGTATTTT
TRBJ1-1,few,TRBV19,-,CASSIAQHAFF,TGTGCCAGTAGTATAGCCCAACACGCTTTCTTT
TRBJ1-5,-,TRBV15,-,CATSRDRQGGVQPQHF,TGTGCCACCAGCAGAGATCGGCAGGGTGGTGTTCAGCCCCAGCATTTT
TRBJ1-2,-,TRBV5-6,TRBD1,CASSIGQGALGYGYTF,TGTGCCAGCAGCATAGGACAGGGGGCCCTCGGCTATGGCTACACCTTC
TRBJ2-3,-,TRBV4-2,-,CASSQDRGWDTQYF,TGTGCCAGCAGCCAAGATAGGGGATGGGATACGCAGTATTTT
TRBJ1-1,-,TRBV28,TRBD1,CASSPPGQQTDPKNTEAFF,TGTGCCAGCAGTCCACCGGGACAGCAGACAGATCCGAAGAACACTGAAGCTTTCTTT
TRBJ1-1,-,TRBV10-3,-,CAIMPQSPGEAFF,TGTGCCATCATGCCCCAAAGCCCCGGTGAAGCTTTCTTT
TRBJ2-1,-,TRBV5-4,-,CASSPPSSNEQFF,TGTGCCAGCAGCCCGCCTAGTTCCAATGAGCAGTTCTTC
TRBJ2-3,-,TRBV7-2,TRBD2,CASSPQAGVTDTQYF,TGTGCCAGCAGCCCGCAGGCGGGAGTCACAGATACGCAGTATTTT
TRBJ2-1,once,TRBV30,-,CAWSGVGGANEQFF,TGTGCCTGGAGTGGTGTGGGGGGGGCCAATGAGCAGTTCTTC
TRBJ1-2,-,TRBV9,-,CASSVGGADGYGYTF,TGTGCCAGCAGCGTAGGGGGAGCTGATGGCTATGGCTACACCTTC
TRBJ2-1,-,TRBV6-1,-,CASTSQGSYNEQFF,TGTGCCAGCACATCGCAGGGCTCCTACAATGAGCAGTTCTTC
TRBJ1-5,-,TRBV6-5,-,CASSYAGYNQPQHF,TGTGCCAGCAGTTACGCAGGGTACAATCAGCCCCAGCATTTT
TRBJ1-1,once,TRBV19,-,CASSRETDRMNTEAFF,TGTGCCAGTAGTAGAGAGACAGACAGGATGAACACTGAAGCTTTCTTT
TRBJ1-4,-,TRBV7-2,TRBD1,CASSLGDSDNEKLFF,TGTGCCAGCAGCTTAGGGGACAGCGATAATGAAAAACTGTTTTTT
TRBJ2-7,-,TRBV10-2,-,CATHTGTYEQYF,TGCGCCACACACACAGGGACCTACGAGCAGTACTTC
TRBJ2-7,-,TRBV9,-,CASSGRGAAPYEQYF,TGTGCCAGCAGCGGTCGTGGGGCCGCACCCTACGAGCAGTACTTC
TRBJ2-7,-,TRBV29-1,-,CSGGATGRLAGHDLRYEQYF,TGCAGCGGTGGGGCGACAGGGAGGCTAGCGGGCCACGATCTACGCTACGAGCAGTACTTC
TRBJ2-1,-,TRBV2,TRBD2,CASSEGLAGLYNEQFF,TGTGCCAGCAGTGAAGGACTAGCGGGCCTTTACAATGAGCAGTTCTTC
TRBJ2-5,-,TRBV27,TRBD1,CASSPGTGTETQYF,TGTGCCAGCAGCCCCGGGACAGGGACTGAGACCCAGTACTTC
TRBJ2-7,-,TRBV28,TRBD2,CATTSGSYEQYF,TGTGCCACCACTAGCGGCTCCTACGAGCAGTACTTC
TRBJ2-7,-,TRBV29-1,TRBD1,CSVVGRGLYEQYF,TGCAGCGTCGTAGGTAGGGGGCTCTACGAGCAGTACTTC
TRBJ2-5,-,TRBV29-1,-,CSKLEGGETQYF,TGCAGCAAACTAGAAGGAGGGGAGACCCAGTACTTC
TRBJ2-3,-,TRBV6-1,TRBD2,CASSEGLAGTDTQYF,TGTGCCAGCAGTGAGGGGCTAGCGGGAACAGATACGCAGTATTTT
TRBJ1-4,-,TRBV27,TRBD1,CASSRVRRGRSNEKLFF,TGTGCCAGCAGTCGGGTGCGCAGGGGGCGAAGTAATGAAAAACTGTTTTTT
TRBJ1-2,-,TRBV19,-,CASNEDSRYGYTF,TGTGCCAGTAACGAGGATAGTCGTTATGGCTACACCTTC
TRBJ2-1,few,TRBV9,TRBD2,CASSDSGRASNEQFF,TGTGCCAGCAGCGATAGCGGGAGGGCCTCCAATGAGCAGTTCTTC
TRBJ1-2,once,TRBV28,-,CASSFNRVHYGYTF,TGTGCCAGCAGTTTTAACAGGGTGCACTATGGCTACACCTTC
TRBJ2-1,-,TRBV30,TRBD2,CAWSVRIATSGYNEQFF,TGTGCCTGGAGTGTACGGATTGCAACTAGCGGATACAATGAGCAGTTCTTC
TRBJ1-1,-,TRBV25-1,-,CASSEYGGALAFF,TGTGCCAGCAGTGAATATGGGGGGGCCCTGGCTTTCTTT
TRBJ2-5,once,TRBV10-1,TRBD2,CASSERGGPYQETQYF,TGCGCCAGCAGTGAGCGGGGGGGCCCGTACCAAGAGACCCAGTACTTC
TRBJ2-7,-,TRBV7-9,-,CASSPKTGGGYEQYF,TGTGCCAGCAGCCCCAAGACGGGCGGAGGCTACGAGCAGTACTTC
TRBJ1-2,-,TRBV11-2,TRBD1,CASSWTGATNYGYTF,TGTGCCAGCAGCTGGACAGGGGCTACAAACTATGGCTACACCTTC
TRBJ1-1,-,TRBV5-1,TRBD1,CASSLVGTGGSGNTEAFF,TGCGCCAGCAGCTTGGTAGGGACAGGGGGTTCGGGGAACACTGAAGCTTTCTTT
TRBJ1-1,-,TRBV5-4,-,CASISENTEAFF,TGTGCCAGTATCTCAGAGAACACTGAAGCTTTCTTT
TRBJ1-2,-,TRBV7-9,-,CASSRGGTDYGYTF,TGTGCCAGCAGTAGGGGGGGCACTGACTATGGCTACACCTTC
TRBJ1-2,-,TRBV28,TRBD1,CASSLGAGGTYGYTF,TGTGCCAGCAGTTTGGGGGCAGGGGGAACCTATGGCTACACCTTC
TRBJ1-2,-,TRBV28,TRBD1,CASSLDRANYGYTF,TGTGCCAGCAGTCTGGACAGGGCGAATTATGGCTACACCTTC
TRBJ2-1,-,TRBV5-1,TRBD1,CASSSRRQGASYNEQFF,TGCGCCAGCAGCTCCAGACGACAGGGGGCCTCCTACAATGAGCAGTTCTTC